This TCR beta chain comes out of a study of control samples from healthy donors and cancer patients. Here immunoSEQ multiplex PCR was the method, and the copy in TCRdb shows in-frame clones only, minus some. The repertoire consists of some 76,000 clones, with over 85% occurring once and the leading ten covering under 20%. This clone was counted only a few times. The CDR3 contains 14 residues. Germline CDR1 is GTSNPN and CDR2 is SVGIG (reference sequence). V lost 2 bases to trimming and J lost 10 bases, with 15 bases between them. The chain couples TRBV30 to TRBJ1-6, with D unclear. The TCR was taken from a man in his sixties with lung cancer. The sample comprised PBMCs. The CDR3 loop is CAWSSVSGNSPLHF. In DNA form, the CDR3 reads TGTGCCTGGAGTTCGGTTTCGGGGAACTCACCCCTCCACTTT.